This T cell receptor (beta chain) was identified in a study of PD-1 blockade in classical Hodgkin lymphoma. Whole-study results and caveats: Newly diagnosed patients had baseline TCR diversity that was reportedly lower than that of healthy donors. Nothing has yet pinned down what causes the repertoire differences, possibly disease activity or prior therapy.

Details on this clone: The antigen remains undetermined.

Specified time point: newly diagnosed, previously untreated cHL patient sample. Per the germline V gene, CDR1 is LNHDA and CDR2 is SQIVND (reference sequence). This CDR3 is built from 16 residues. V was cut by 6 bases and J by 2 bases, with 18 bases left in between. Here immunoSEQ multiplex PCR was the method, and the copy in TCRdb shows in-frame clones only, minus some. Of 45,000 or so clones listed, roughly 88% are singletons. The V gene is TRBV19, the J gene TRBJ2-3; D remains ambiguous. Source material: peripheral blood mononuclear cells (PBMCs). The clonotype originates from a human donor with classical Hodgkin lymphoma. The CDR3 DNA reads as TGTGCCAGTAGCCTAGGGTCACCACCCCTCACAGATACGCAGTATTTT. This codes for CASSLGSPPLTDTQYF.